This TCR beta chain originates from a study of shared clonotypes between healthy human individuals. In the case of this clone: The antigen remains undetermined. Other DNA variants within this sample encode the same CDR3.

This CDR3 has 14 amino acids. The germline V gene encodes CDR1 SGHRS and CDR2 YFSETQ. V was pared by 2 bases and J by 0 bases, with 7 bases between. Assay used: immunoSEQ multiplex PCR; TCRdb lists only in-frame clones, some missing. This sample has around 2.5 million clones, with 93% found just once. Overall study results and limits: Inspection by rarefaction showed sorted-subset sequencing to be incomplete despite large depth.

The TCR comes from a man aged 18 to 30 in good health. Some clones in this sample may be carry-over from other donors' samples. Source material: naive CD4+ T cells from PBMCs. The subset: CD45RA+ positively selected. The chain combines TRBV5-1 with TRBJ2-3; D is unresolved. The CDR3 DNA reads TGCGCCAGCAGCTTCCCGGACAGCACAGATACGCAGTATTTT. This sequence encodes CASSFPDSTDTQYF.